The sequence of this TCR beta chain was determined in a study of chemoradiotherapy in HPV16-positive cancers. Whole-study findings and limits: Non-HPV-specific T cells did not expand in tumors during treatment, whereas candidate HPV-specific clones and E7-related motifs did.

Clones were sequenced by immunoSEQ multiplex PCR, and TCRdb holds only the in-frame ones, with some missing. The repertoire holds approximately 7,200 clones, with 60% to 85% as singletons. This clone showed up just once. Its target is not known. V lost 7 bases and J 6 bases, leaving 9 bases between the germline ends. CDR3 length: 11 residues. Germline V gene data show CDR1 as GTSNPN and CDR2 as SVGIG (reference sequence). This sequence was found in a human donor with HPV-associated anogenital cancer. The rearrangement uses TRBV30 and TRBJ2-2; no definite D call. Sample acquisition took place from a patient who underwent chemoradiotherapy. The CDR3 sequence is CAYALAGELFF. CDR3 coding DNA: TGTGCCTACGCCCTAGCCGGGGAGCTGTTTTTT.